The sample holds many counts of the clone carrying this TCR beta chain. These data originate in a study of spatial heterogeneity in lung cancer. TCRdb ran MiXCR on the 5' RACE reads and lists one entry per CDR3 protein. Among 35,000 to 55,000 distinct CDR3 sequences listed, about an eighth were seen once. The V end lost 8 bases, the J end lost 7 bases, and 12 bases lay between the germline ends. The CDR3 has 12 amino acids. Stated time point: blood at routine non-recurrence follow-up after resection. Unsorted tumor, nontumor lung tissue or cryopreserved PBMC supplied the whole RNA. The chain couples TRBV12-3 or TRBV12-4 to TRBJ2-1; the D call may be TRBD1 or TRBD2 (5 bases each). The sequences come from PBMCs, collected at follow-up. The source is a male donor with early-stage non-small cell lung cancer. Written as DNA, the CDR3 is TGTGCCAGCGGGGACCCTAATAATGAGCAGTTCTTC. This translates into CASGDPNNEQFF.